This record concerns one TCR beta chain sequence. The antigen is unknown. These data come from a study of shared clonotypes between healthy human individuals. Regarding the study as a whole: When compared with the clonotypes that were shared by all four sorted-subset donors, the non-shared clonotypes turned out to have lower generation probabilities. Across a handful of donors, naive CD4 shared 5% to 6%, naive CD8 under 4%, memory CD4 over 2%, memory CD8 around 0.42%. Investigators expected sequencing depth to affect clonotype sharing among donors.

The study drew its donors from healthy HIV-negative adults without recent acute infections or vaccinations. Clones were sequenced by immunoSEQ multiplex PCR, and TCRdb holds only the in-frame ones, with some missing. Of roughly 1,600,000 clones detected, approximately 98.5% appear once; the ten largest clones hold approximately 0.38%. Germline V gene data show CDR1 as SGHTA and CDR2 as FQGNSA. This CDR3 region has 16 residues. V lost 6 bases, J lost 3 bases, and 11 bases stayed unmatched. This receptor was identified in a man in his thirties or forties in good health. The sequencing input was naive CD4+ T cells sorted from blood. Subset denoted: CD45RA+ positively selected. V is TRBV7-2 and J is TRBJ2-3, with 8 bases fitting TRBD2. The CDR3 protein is CASSSEAGVGTDTQYF. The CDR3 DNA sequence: TGTGCCAGCAGTTCCGAAGCGGGAGTCGGAACAGATACGCAGTATTTT.